The T cell receptor beta chain under discussion was sequenced for a study of beta chain features in type 1 diabetes. V was shortened by 0 bases and J by 4 bases, with 14 bases between the two germline ends. Per the germline V gene, CDR1 is SGDLS and CDR2 is YYNGEE. This CDR3 spans 16 amino acids. As to this clone: Its antigen is currently unknown.

Study-wide results and caveats: The naive, central memory and Treg TCRB repertoires of patients appeared to be more similar to one another than those of healthy donors. People with Type 1 diabetes carried modestly yet significantly shorter TCRB CDR3s in all four CD4+ subsets.

The isolated RNA, all of it, was reverse transcribed, so expressed TCRB transcripts were what got sequenced. Method: immunoSEQ multiplex PCR; TCRdb's copy keeps in-frame clones and lacks some. The data show 220,000 or so clones, roughly 70% seen once. The J gene is TRBJ2-1, the V gene TRBV9; D is possibly TRBD2 (6 bases). The source is a man aged 30 to 39 in good health. Source material: naive CD4+ T cells from blood. DNA of the CDR3: TGTGCCAGCAGCGTAGGTGGTAGCGGTCTATACAATGAGCAGTTCTTC. It is translated as CASSVGGSGLYNEQFF.